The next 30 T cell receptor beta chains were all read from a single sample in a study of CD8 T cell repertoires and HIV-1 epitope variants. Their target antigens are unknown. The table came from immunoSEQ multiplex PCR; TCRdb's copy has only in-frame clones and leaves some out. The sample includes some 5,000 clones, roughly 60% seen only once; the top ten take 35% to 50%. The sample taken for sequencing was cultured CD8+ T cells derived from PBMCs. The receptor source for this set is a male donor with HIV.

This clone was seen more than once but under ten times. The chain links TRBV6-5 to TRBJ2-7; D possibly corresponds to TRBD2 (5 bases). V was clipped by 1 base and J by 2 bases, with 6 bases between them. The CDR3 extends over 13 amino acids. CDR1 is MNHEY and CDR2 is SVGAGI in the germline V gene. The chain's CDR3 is CASSYFGAYEQYF. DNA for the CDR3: TGTGCCAGCAGTTACTTCGGGGCCTACGAGCAGTACTTC.

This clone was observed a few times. CDR3 sequence (DNA): TGCGCCAGCAGCTTGGAGGCACATGGCTACACCTTC. Translation: CASSLEAHGYTF. V usage is TRBV5-1 and J usage is TRBJ1-2; D not certain. The CDR3 length is 12 residues. V lost 0 bases and J 6 bases, leaving 6 bases between the germline ends. Germline loops: CDR1 SGHRS, CDR2 YFSETQ.

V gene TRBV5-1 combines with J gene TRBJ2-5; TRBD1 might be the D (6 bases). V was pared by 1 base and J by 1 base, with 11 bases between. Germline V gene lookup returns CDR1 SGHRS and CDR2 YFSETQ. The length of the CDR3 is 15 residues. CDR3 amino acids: CASSLNRAGQETQYF. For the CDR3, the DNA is TGCGCCAGCAGCTTGAACAGGGCGGGCCAAGAGACCCAGTACTTC.

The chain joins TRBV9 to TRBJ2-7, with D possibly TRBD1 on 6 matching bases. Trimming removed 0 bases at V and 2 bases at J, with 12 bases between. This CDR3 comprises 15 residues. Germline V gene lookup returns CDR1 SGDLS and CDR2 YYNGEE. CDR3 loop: CASSVDTGPTYEQYF. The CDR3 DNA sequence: TGTGCCAGCAGCGTAGACACAGGGCCCACCTACGAGCAGTACTTC.

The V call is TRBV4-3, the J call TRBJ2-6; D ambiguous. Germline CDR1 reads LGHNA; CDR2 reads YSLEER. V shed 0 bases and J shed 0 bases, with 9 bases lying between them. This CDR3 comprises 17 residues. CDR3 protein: CASSQDSSYSGANVLTF. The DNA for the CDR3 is TGCGCCAGCAGCCAAGATTCTTCCTACTCTGGGGCCAACGTCCTGACTTTC.

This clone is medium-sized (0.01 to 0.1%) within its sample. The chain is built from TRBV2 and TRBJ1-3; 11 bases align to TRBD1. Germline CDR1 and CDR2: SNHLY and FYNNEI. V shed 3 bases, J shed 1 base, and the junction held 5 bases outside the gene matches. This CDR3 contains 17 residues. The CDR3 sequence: CASSDIGQGASGNTIYF. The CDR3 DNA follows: TGTGCCAGCAGTGATATCGGACAGGGGGCTTCTGGAAACACCATATATTTT.

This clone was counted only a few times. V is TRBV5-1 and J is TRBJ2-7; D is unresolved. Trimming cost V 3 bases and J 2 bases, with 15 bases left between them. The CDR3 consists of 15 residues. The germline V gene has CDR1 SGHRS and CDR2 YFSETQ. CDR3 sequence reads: CASSWDPSEAYEQYF. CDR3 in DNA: TGCGCCAGCAGCTGGGATCCTTCCGAAGCCTACGAGCAGTACTTC.

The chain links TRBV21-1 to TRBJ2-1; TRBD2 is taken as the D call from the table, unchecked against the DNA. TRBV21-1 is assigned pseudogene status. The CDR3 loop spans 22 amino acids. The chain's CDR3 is CASSRTGKPGLALYNSYNEQFF. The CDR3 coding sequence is TGTGCCAGCAGCAGGACGGGTAAACCGGGACTAGCTCTTTATAACTCCTACAATGAGCAGTTCTTC.

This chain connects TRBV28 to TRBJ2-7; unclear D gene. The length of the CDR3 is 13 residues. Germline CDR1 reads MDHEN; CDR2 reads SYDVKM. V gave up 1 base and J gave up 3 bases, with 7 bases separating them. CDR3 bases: TGTGCCAGCAGTTTATACAGAGACTACGAGCAGTACTTC. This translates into CASSLYRDYEQYF.

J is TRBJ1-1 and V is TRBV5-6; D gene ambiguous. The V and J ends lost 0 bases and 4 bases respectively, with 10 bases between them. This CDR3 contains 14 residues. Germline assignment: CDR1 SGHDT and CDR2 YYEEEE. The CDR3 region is CASSLVEEGTEAFF. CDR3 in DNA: TGTGCCAGCAGCTTGGTGGAGGAGGGCACTGAAGCTTTCTTT.

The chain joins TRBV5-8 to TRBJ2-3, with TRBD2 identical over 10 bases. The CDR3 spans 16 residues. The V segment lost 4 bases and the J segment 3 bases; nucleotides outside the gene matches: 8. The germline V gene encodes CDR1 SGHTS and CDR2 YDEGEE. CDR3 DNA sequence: TGTGCCAGCAGCCCCACTAGCGGGAAAGATACAGATACGCAGTATTTT. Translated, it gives CASSPTSGKDTDTQYF.

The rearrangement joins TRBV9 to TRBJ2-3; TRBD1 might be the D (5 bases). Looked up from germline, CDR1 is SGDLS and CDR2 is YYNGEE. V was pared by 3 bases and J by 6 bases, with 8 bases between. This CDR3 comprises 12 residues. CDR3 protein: CASSASGDTQYF. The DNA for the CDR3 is TGTGCCAGCAGCGCTTCAGGGGATACGCAGTATTTT.

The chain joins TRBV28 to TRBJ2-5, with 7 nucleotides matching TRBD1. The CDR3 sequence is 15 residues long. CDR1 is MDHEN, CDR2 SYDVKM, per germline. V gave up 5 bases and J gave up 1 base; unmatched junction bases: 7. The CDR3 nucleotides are TGTGCCAGCAGTCGTGAATCAGGGGGCCAAGAGACCCAGTACTTC. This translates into CASSRESGGQETQYF.

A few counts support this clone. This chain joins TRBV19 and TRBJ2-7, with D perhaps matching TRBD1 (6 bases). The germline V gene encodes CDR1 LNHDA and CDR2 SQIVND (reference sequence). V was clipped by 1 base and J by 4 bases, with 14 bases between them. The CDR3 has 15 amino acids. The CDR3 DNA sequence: TGTGCCAGTAGTATAGCTGGGGACACCCTATACGAGCAGTACTTC. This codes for CASSIAGDTLYEQYF.

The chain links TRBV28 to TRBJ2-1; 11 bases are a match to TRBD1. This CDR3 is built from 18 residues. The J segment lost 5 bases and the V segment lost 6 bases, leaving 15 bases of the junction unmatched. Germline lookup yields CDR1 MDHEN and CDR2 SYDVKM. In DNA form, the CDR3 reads TGTGCCAGCAGGCCCACCGTCAGGGGACAGGGGGAAGACAATGAGCAGTTCTTC. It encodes CASRPTVRGQGEDNEQFF.

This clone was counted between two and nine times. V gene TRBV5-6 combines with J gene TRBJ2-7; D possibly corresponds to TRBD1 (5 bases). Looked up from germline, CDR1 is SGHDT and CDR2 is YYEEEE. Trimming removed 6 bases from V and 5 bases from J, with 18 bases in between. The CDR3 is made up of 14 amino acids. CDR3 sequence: CASKPQVQFHEQYF. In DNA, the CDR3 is TGTGCCAGCAAACCACAGGTCCAATTCCACGAGCAGTACTTC.

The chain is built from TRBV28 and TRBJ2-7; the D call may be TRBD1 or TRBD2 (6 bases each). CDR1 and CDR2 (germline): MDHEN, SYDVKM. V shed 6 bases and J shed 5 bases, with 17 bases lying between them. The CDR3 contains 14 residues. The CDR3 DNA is TGTGCCAGCAGACCCGAGGGGGGTCGGCACGAGCAGTACTTC. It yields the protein CASRPEGGRHEQYF.

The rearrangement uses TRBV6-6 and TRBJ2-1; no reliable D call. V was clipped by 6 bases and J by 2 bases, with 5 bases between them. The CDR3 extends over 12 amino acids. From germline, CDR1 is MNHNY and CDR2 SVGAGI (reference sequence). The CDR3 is CASSRPYNEQFF. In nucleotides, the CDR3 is TGTGCCAGCAGCCGACCCTACAATGAGCAGTTCTTC.

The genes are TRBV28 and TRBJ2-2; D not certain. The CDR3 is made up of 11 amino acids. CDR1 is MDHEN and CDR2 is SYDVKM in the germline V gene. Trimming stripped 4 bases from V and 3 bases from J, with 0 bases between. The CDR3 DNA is TGTGCCAGCAGTTACACCGGGGAGCTGTTTTTT. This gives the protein CASSYTGELFF.

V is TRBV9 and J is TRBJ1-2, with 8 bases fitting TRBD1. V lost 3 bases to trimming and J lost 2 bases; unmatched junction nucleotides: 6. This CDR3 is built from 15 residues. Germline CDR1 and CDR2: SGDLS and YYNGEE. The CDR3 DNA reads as TGTGCCAGCAGCGACAGGGGGAACGAAAACTATGGCTACACCTTC. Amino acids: CASSDRGNENYGYTF.

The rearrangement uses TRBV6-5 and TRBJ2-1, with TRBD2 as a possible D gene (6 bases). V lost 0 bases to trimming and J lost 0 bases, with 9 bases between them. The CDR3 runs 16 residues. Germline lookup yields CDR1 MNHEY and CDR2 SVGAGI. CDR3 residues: CASSYSTDYSYNEQFF. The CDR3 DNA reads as TGTGCCAGCAGTTACTCGACGGACTACTCCTACAATGAGCAGTTCTTC.

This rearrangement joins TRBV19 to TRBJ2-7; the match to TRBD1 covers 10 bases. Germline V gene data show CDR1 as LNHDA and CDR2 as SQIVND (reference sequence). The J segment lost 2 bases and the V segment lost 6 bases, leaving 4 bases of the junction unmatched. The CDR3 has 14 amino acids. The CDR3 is CASSEGTGAYEQYF. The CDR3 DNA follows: TGTGCCAGTAGCGAGGGGACAGGGGCCTACGAGCAGTACTTC.

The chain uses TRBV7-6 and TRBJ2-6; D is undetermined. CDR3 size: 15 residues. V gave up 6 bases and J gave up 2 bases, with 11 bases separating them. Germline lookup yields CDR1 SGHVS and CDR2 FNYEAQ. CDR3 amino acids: CASSSHEAGANVLTF. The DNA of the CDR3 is TGTGCCAGCAGTTCACACGAAGCTGGGGCCAACGTCCTGACTTTC.

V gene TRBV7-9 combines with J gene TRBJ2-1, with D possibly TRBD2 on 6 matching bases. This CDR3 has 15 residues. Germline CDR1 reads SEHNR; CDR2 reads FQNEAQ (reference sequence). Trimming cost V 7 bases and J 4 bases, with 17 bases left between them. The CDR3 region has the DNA TGTGCCAGCAACCCGGAGGGGTTACCTTACAATGAGCAGTTCTTC. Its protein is CASNPEGLPYNEQFF.

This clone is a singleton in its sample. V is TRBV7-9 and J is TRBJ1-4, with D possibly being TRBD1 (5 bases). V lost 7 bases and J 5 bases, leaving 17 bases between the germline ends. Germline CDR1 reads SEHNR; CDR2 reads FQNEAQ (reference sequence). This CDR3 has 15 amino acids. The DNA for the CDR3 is TGTGCCAGCACCAATCTGCGGGACCAGAATGAAAAACTGTTTTTT. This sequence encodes CASTNLRDQNEKLFF.

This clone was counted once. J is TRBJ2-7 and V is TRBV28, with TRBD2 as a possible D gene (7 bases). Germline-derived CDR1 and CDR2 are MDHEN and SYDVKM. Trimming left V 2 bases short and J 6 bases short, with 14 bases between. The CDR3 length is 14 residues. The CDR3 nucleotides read TGTGCCAGCAGTTTAGGGGGGGCCCCTATCGAGCAGTACTTC. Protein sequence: CASSLGGAPIEQYF.

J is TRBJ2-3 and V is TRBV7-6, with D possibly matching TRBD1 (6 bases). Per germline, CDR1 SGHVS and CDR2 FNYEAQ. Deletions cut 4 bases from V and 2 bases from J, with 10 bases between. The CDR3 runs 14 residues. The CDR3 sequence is CASSSTGITDTQYF. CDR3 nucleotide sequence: TGTGCCAGCAGCTCCACAGGGATCACAGATACGCAGTATTTT.

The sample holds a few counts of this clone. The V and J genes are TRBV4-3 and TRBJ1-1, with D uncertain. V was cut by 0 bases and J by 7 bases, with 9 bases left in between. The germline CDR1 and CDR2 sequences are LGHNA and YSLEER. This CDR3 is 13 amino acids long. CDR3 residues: CASSQDGVSEAFF. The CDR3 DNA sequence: TGCGCCAGCAGCCAAGACGGGGTGAGTGAAGCTTTCTTT.

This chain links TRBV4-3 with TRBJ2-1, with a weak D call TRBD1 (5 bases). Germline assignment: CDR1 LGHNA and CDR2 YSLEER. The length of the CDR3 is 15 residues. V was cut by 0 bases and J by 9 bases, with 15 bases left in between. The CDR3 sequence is CASSQDQPQGGEQFF. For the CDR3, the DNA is TGCGCCAGCAGCCAAGATCAGCCCCAGGGCGGTGAGCAGTTCTTC.

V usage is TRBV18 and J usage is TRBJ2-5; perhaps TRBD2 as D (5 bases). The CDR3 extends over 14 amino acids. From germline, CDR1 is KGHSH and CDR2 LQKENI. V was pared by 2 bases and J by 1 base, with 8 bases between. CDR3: CASSPGLSQETQYF. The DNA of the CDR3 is TGTGCCAGCTCACCAGGACTTTCCCAAGAGACCCAGTACTTC.